The clone carrying this TCR beta chain was found a few times. Its antigen remains unknown. This CDR3 is 11 amino acids long. CDR1 and CDR2 (germline): LGHNA, YNFKEQ. The V gene lost 1 base and the J gene lost 11 bases, with 9 bases spanning the gap. One entry per CDR3 protein results from TCRdb running MiXCR on the reads. This sample has hundreds of thousands of distinct CDR3 sequences, with about 31% found just once. This sample is part of a study of T cell repertoires in cytomegalovirus infection. Whole-study context: CMV epitopes that were recently identified and HLA-C-restricted were used alongside well-studied HLA-B-restricted ones. Indicated by public TCR beta signatures were CMV infection and matching HLA type.

Study conclusions and caveats: People with CMV and the relevant HLA were identified by cumulative public TCR beta family frequency. It was HLA-C-restricted CMV-specific TCR beta clonotypes that dominated the response ex vivo.

Sequences were derived from cultured CD8+ T cells from PBMCs, sampled from culture after CMV antigen stimulation. This clonotype was obtained from a human donor in good health (CMV status not recorded). Some clones in this sample may be carry-over from other donors' samples. J is TRBJ2-7 and V is TRBV4-2; D call uncertain. The CDR3 here is CASSQGVGKYV. CDR3 nucleotide sequence: TGTGCCAGCAGCCAAGGGGTAGGGAAGTACGTC.